This TCR beta chain was recorded in a study of T-cell reconstitution after alpha-beta-depleted transplantation in children. Per the germline V gene, CDR1 is LGHNA and CDR2 is YNFKEQ. The CDR3 is 17 amino acids. Trimming cost V 1 base and J 4 bases; bases outside gene matches: 9. Unique molecular identifiers were incorporated into the prepared TCRbeta library. Each CDR3 protein is one row after TCRdb ran MiXCR on the PCR reads. The sample comprises 500,000 or so distinct CDR3 sequences, 30% to 35% of which are singletons, and 2% to 2.5% rests with the top ten. The sample here was PBMCs from the stem cell graft donor, taken from the stem cell graft. This TCR came from a human donor who donated a stem cell graft to a child with aplastic anemia. This chain joins TRBV4-2 and TRBJ1-1; 10 nucleotides line up with TRBD1. CDR3 bases: TGTGCCAGCAGCCAAGGACAGGGGGCTATTCAGGGCACTGAAGCTTTCTTT. Translating it yields CASSQGQGAIQGTEAFF.